These 2 T cell receptor beta chains were all obtained from the same sample, sequenced in a study of Graves' ophthalmopathy and Graves' hyperthyroidism. The authors amplified TCR beta CDR3 regions, and they did so from RNA transcripts for repertoire sequencing. Second-round multiplex PCR followed a first-round RT-PCR using HTBI primers. MiXCR was run by TCRdb on the multiplex PCR reads, yielding one entry per CDR3 protein. The sample lists about 740,000 distinct CDR3 sequences, roughly 41% occurring once. Sample: peripheral blood. These receptors originate from an adult man with Graves' ophthalmopathy.

The chain carries TRBV7-9 and TRBJ2-1; 9 bases are shared with TRBD2. In germline, CDR1 is SEHNR, CDR2 FQNEAQ (reference sequence). This CDR3 is 15 amino acids long. The ends lost 5 bases at V and 3 bases at J; junction bases unmatched: 5. CDR3 in DNA: TGTGCCAGCAGCCCGGGACTAGCCTTCTACAATGAGCAGTTCTTC. This translates into CASSPGLAFYNEQFF.

Comment on this clonotype: Given a much more abundant clone one base away, this may be a read error. The chain uses TRBV12-3 or TRBV12-4 and TRBJ1-5; D is possibly TRBD1 (5 bases). The CDR3 covers 14 residues. Trimming shortened V by 4 bases and J by 6 bases, and 13 bases separated the two germline ends. CDR3 amino acids: CASSYATERQPQHF. Written as DNA, the CDR3 is TGTGCCAGCAGTTACGCGACAGAGCGTCAGCCCCAGCATTTT.